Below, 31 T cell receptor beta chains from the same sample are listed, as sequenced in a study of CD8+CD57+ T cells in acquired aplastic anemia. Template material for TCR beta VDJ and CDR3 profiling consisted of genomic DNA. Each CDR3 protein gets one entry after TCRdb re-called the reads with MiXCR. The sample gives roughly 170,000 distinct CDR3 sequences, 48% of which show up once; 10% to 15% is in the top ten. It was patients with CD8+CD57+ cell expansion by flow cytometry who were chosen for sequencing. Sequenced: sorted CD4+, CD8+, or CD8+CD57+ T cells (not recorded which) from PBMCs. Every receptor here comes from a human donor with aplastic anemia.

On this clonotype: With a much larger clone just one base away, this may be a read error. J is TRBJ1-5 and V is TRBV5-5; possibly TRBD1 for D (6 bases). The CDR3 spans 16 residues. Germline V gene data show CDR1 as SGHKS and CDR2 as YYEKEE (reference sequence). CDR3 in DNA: TGTGCCAGCGGCTTGGCCCCGGGGGCGGTATATCAGCCCCAGCATTTT. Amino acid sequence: CASGLAPGAVYQPQHF.

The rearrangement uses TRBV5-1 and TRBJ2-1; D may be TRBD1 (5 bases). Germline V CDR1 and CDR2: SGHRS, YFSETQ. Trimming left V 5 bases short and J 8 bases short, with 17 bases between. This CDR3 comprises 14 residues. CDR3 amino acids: CASSQAIQVDEQFF. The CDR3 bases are TGCGCCAGCAGTCAAGCCATACAGGTGGATGAGCAGTTCTTC. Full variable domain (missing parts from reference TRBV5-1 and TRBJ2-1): KAGVTQTPRYLIKTRGQQVTLSCSPISGHRSVSWYQQTPGQGLQFLFEYFSETQRNKGNFPGRFSGRQFSNSRSEMNVSTLELGDSALYLCASSQAIQVDEQFFGPGTRLTVL.

As DNA, the CDR3 is TGCAGCGTTGTGGCGGAAGGGTATGAGCAGTTCTTC. Amino acid sequence: CSVVAEGYEQFF. The chain employs TRBV29-1 and TRBJ2-1; D unresolved. CDR1 SQVTM and CDR2 ANQGSEA come from the germline V gene. V was trimmed by 4 bases and J by 8 bases, leaving 12 bases between them. CDR3 length equals 12 residues.

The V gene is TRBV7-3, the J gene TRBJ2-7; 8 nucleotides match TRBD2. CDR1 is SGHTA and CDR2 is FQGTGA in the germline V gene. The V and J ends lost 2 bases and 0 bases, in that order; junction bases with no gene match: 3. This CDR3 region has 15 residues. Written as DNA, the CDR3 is TGTGCCAGCAGCTTAGTAGCGGGGCCCTCCTACGAGCAGTACTTC. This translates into CASSLVAGPSYEQYF. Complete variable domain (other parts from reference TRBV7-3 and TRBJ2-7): GAGVSQTPSNKVTEKGKYVELRCDPISGHTALYWYRQSLGQGPEFLIYFQGTGAADDSGLPNDRFFAVRPEGSVSTLKIQRTERGDSAVYLCASSLVAGPSYEQYFGPGTRLTVT.

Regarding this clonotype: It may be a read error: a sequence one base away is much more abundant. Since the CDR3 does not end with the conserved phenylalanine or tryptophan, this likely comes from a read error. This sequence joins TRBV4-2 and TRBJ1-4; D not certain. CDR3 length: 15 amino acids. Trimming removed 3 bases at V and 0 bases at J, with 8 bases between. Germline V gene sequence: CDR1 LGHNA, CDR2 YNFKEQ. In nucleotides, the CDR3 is TGTGCCAGCAGCCAGGACGTCTCAACTAATGAAAAACTGTTTTCT. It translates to CASSQDVSTNEKLFS.

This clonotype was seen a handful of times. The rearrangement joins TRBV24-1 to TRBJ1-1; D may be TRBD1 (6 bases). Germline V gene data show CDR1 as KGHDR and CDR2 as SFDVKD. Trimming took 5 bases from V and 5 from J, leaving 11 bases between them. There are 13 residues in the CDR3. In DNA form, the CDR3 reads TGTGCCACCAGTGCGGGGGGCCGGACTGAAGCTTTCTTT. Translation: CATSAGGRTEAFF.

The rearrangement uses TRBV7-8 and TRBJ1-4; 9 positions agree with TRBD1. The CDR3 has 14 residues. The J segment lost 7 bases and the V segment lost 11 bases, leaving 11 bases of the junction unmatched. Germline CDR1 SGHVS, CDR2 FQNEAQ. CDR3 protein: CAYNGTGFSEKLFF. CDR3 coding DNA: TGTGCCTACAACGGGACAGGGTTTTCTGAAAAACTGTTTTTT.

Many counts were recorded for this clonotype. CDR3 protein: CASSIEGQGAPRLFF. In DNA, the CDR3 is TGTGCCAGTAGTATAGAGGGACAGGGGGCGCCGCGGCTGTTTTTT. This chain connects TRBV19 to TRBJ1-4, with 12 bases lining up with TRBD1. The CDR3 runs to 15 residues. V lost 0 bases to trimming and J lost 14 bases; unmatched junction nucleotides: 7. Germline V gene sequence: CDR1 LNHDA, CDR2 SQIVND (reference sequence).

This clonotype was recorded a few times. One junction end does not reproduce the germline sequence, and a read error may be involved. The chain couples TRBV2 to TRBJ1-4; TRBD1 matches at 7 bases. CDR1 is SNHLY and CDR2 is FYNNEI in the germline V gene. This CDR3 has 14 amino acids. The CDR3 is CAISDDREVQKLFF. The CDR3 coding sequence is TGTGCCATCAGTGACGACAGGGAAGTTCAAAAACTGTTTTTT.

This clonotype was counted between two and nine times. CDR3 sequence (DNA): TGTGCCAGCAGTGGGACAGTCTACAATGAGCAGTTCTTC. Encoded protein: CASSGTVYNEQFF. J is TRBJ2-1 and V is TRBV7-6, with TRBD1 matching over 7 bases. V was clipped by 6 bases and J by 3 bases; unmatched bases: 2. The CDR3 runs 13 residues. The germline V gene encodes CDR1 SGHVS and CDR2 FNYEAQ.

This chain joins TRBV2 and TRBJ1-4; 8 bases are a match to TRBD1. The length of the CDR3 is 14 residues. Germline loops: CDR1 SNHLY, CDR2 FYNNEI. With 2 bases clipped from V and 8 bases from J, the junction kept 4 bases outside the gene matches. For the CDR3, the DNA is TGTGCCAGCAGTGAACAGGGGGCATGGGAAAAACTGTTTTTT. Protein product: CASSEQGAWEKLFF.

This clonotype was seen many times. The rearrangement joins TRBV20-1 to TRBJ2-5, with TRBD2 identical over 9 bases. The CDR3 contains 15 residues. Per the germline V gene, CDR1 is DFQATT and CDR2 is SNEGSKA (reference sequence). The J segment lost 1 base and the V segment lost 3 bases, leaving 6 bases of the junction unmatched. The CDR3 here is CSARPPLAGQETQYF. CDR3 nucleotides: TGCAGTGCTAGGCCCCCACTAGCGGGCCAAGAGACCCAGTACTTC.

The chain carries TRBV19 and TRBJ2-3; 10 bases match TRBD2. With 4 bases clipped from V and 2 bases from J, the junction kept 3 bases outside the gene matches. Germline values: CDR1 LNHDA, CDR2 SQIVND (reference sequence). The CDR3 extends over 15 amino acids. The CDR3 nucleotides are TGTGCCAGTAGTACCGGACTAGCGGCCACAGATACGCAGTATTTT. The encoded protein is CASSTGLAATDTQYF.

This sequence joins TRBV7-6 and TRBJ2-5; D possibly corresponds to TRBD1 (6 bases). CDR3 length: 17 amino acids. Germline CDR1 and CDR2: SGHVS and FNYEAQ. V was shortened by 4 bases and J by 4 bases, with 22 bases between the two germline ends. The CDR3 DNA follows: TGTGCCAGCAGCTCCAGGGGTAACGGGTGGGGTCTAGAGACCCAGTACTTC. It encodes CASSSRGNGWGLETQYF.

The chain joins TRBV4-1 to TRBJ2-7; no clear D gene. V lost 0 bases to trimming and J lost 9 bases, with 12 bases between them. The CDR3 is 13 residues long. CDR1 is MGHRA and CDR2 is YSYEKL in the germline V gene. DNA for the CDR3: TGCGCCAGCAGCCAAGATGGGTTTTCTGGGCAGTACTTC. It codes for CASSQDGFSGQYF.

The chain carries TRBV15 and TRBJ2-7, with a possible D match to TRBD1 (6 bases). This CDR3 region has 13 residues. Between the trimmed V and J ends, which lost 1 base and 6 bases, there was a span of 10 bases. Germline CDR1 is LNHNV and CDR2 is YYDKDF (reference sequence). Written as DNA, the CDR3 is TGTGCCACCAGCAGAGTGGGACAAGGCGAGCAGTACTTC. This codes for CATSRVGQGEQYF.

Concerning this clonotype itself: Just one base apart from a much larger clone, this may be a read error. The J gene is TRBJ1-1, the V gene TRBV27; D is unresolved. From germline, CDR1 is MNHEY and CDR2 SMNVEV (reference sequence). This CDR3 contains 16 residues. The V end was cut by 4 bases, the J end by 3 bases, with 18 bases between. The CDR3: CASSSTLRHGHTEAFF. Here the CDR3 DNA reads TGTGCCAGCAGTTCTACCCTCCGACACGGGCACACTGAAGCTTTCTTT.

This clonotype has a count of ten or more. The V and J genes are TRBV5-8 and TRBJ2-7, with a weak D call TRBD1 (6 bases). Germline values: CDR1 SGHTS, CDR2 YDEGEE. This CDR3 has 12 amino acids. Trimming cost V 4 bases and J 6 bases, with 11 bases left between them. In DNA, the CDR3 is TGTGCCAGCAGCCAGGACAGCCGCGAGCAGTACTTC. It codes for CASSQDSREQYF.

The CDR3 DNA is TGCAGTGCCCAGATTGGCTTTAGGGATAGTTCACCCCTCCACTTT. It codes for CSAQIGFRDSSPLHF. V is TRBV20-1 and J is TRBJ1-6; no clear D gene. The germline V gene has CDR1 DFQATT and CDR2 SNEGSKA (reference sequence). The germline V and J ends were trimmed by 6 bases and 9 bases, with 21 bases remaining between them. This CDR3 has 15 amino acids.

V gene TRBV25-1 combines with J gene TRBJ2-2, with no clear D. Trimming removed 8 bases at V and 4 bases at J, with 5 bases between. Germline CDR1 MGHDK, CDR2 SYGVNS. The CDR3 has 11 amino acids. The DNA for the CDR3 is TGTGCCAGCGGGATCACCGGGGAGCTGTTTTTT. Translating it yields CASGITGELFF.

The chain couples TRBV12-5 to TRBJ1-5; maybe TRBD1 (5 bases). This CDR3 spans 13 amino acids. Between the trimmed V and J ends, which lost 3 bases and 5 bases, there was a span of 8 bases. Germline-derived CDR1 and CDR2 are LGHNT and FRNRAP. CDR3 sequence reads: CASGFGGDQPQHF. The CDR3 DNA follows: TGTGCTAGTGGTTTTGGGGGAGATCAGCCCCAGCATTTT.

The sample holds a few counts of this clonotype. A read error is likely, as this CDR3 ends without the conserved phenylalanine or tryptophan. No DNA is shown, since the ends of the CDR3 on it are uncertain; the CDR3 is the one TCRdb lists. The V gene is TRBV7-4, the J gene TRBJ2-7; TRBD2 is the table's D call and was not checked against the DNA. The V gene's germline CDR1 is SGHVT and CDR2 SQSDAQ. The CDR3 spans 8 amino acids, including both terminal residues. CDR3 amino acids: CASRSSYR.

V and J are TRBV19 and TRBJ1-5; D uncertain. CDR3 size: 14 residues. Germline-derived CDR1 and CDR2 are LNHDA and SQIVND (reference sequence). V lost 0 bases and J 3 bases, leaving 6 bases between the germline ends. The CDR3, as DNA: TGTGCCAGTAGTATAGAACGGACCAATCAGCCCCAGCATTTT. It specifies CASSIERTNQPQHF.

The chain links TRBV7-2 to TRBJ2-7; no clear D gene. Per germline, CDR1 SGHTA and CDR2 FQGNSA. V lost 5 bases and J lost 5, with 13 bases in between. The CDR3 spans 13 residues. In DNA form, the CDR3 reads TGTGCCAGCAGCGGATGGGGTGCCCACGAGCAGTACTTC. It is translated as CASSGWGAHEQYF.

This CDR3 is CASSEYTTDNEQFF. CDR3 in DNA: TGTGCCAGCAGTGAATACACCACGGACAATGAGCAGTTCTTC. V gene TRBV2 combines with J gene TRBJ2-1; no reliable D call. The length of the CDR3 is 14 residues. The V and J ends lost 2 bases and 5 bases respectively, with 10 bases between them. The V gene's germline CDR1 is SNHLY and CDR2 FYNNEI.

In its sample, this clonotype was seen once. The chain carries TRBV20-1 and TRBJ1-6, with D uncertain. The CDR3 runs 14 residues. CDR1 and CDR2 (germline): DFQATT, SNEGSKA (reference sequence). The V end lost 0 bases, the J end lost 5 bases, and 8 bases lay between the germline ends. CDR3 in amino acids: CSARELQDNSPLHF. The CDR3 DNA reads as TGCAGTGCTAGAGAGTTACAAGATAATTCACCCCTCCACTTT.

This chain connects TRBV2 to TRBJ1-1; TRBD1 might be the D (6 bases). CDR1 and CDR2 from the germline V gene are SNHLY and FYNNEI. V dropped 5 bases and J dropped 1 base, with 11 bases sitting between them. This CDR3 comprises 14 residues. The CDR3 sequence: CASSFRGGNTEAFF. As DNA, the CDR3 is TGTGCCAGCAGTTTTAGGGGGGGGAACACTGAAGCTTTCTTT.

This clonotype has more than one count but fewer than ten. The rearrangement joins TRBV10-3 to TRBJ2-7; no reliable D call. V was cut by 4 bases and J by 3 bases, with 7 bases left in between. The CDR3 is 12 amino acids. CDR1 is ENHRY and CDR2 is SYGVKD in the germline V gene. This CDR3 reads CAISGGDYEQYF. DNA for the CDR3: TGTGCCATCAGTGGTGGAGACTACGAGCAGTACTTC.

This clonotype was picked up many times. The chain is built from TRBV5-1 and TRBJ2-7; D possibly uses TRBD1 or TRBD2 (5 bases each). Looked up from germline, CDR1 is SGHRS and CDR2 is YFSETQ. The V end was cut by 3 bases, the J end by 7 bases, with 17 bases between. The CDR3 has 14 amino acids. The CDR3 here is CASSSRDPVGEQYF. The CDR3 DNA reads TGCGCCAGCAGCTCCCGGGACCCGGTGGGAGAGCAGTACTTC.

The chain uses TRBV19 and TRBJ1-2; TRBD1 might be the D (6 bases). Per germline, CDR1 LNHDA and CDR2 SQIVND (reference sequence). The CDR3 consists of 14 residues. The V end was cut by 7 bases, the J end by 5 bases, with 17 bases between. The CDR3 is CASTTPPRGYGYTF. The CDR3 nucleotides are TGTGCCAGTACCACACCGCCAAGGGGGTATGGCTACACCTTC.

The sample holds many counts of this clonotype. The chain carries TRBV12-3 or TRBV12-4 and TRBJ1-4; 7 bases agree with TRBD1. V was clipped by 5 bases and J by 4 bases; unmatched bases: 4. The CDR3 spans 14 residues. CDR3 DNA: TGTGCCAGCAGTAGCCGACAGGGTAATGAAAAACTGTTTTTT. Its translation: CASSSRQGNEKLFF.